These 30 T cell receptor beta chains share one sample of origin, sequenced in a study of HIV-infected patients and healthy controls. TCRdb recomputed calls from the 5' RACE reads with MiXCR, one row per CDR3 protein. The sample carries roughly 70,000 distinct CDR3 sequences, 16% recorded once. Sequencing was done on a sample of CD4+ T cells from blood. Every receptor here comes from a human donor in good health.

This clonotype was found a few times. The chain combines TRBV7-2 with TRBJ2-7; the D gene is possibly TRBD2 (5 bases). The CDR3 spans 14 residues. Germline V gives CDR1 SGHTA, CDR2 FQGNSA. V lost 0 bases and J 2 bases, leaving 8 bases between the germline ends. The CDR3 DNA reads TGTGCCAGCAGCTTAGCCCGAGGGCCCTACGAGCAGTACTTC. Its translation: CASSLARGPYEQYF.

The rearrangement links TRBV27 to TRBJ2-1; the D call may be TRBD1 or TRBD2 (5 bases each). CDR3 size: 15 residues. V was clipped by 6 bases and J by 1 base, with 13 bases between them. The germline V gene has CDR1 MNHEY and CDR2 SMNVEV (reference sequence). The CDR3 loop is CASRPGTLSYNEQFF. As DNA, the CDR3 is TGTGCCAGCAGGCCCGGGACCCTTTCCTACAATGAGCAGTTCTTC.

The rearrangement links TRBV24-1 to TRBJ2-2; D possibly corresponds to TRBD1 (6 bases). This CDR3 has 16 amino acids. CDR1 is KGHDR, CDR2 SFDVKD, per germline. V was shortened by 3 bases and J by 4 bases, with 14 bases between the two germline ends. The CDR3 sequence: CATSDTNQGSTGELFF. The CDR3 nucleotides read TGTGCCACCAGTGATACTAACCAGGGGAGCACCGGGGAGCTGTTTTTT.

The CDR3 here is CASSVEPQETQYF. The CDR3 DNA reads TGTGCCAGCAGCGTAGAGCCCCAAGAGACCCAGTACTTC. V and J are TRBV9 and TRBJ2-5; D is uncertain. This CDR3 has 13 amino acids. Trimming cost V 0 bases and J 1 base, with 4 bases left between them. Germline assignment: CDR1 SGDLS and CDR2 YYNGEE.

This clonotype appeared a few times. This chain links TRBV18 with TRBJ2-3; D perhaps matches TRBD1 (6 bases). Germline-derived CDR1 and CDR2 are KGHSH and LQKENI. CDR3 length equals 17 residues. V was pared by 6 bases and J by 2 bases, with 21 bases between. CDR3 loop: CASSRILQGMATDTQYF. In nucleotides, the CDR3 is TGTGCCAGCTCGCGCATCCTACAGGGCATGGCCACAGATACGCAGTATTTT.

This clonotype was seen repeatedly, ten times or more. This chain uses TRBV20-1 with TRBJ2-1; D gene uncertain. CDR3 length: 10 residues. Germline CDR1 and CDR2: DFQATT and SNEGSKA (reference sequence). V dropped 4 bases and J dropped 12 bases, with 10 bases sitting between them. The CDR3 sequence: CSATRSRQFF. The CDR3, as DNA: TGCAGTGCTACCCGGTCCCGGCAGTTCTTC.

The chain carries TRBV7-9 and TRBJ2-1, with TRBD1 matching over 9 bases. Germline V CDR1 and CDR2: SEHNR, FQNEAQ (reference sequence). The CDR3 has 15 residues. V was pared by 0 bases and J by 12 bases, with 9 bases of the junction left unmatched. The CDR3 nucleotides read TGTGCCAGCAGCTTAGCGGGGACAGGGAAAGGTGTGCAGTTCTTC. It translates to CASSLAGTGKGVQFF.

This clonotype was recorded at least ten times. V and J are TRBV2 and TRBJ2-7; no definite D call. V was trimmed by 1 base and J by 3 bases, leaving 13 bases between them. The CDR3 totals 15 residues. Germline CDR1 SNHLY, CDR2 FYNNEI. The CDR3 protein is CASSEGELFLYEQYF. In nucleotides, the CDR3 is TGTGCCAGCAGTGAAGGTGAGCTATTCCTCTACGAGCAGTACTTC.

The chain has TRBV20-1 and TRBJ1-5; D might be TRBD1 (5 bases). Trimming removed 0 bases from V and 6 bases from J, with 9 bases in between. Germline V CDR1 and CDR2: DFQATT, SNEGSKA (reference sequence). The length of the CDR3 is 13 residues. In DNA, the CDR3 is TGCAGTGCTAGAGAGGCCGGGGGTCAGCCCCAGCATTTT. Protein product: CSAREAGGQPQHF.

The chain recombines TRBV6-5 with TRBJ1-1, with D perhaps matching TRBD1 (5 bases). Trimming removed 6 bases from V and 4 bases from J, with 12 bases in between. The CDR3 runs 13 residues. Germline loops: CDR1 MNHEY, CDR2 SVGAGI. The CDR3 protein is CASRLRDGTEAFF. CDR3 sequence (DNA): TGTGCCAGCAGACTTAGGGACGGCACTGAAGCTTTCTTT.

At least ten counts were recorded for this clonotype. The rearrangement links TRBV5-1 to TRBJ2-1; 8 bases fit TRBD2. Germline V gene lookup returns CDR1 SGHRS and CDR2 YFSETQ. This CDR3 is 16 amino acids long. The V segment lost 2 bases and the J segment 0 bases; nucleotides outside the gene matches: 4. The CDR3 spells CASSLLAASSYNEQFF. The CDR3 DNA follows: TGCGCCAGCAGCTTACTAGCGGCTAGCTCCTACAATGAGCAGTTCTTC.

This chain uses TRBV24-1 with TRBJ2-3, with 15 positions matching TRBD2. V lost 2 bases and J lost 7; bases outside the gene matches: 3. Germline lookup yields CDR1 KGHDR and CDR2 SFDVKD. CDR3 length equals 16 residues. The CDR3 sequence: CATSDWGLAGGNTQYF. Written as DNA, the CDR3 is TGTGCCACCAGTGATTGGGGACTAGCGGGGGGAAATACGCAGTATTTT.

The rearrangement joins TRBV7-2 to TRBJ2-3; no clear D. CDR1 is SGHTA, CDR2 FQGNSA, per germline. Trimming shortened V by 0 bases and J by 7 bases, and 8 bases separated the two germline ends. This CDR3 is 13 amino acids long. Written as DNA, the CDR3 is TGTGCCAGCAGCTTAGCTAGCATCAATACGCAGTATTTT. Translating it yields CASSLASINTQYF.

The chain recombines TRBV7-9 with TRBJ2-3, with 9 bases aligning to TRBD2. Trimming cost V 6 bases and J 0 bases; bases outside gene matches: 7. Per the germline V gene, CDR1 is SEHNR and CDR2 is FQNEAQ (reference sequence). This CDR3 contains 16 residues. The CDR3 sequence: CASRAQLAGSTDTQYF. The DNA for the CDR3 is TGTGCCAGCAGGGCCCAGCTAGCGGGAAGCACAGATACGCAGTATTTT.

CDR3 coding DNA: TGTGCCAGCGGTCCTCTCGGTCCCGGATCACCCCTCCACTTT. It encodes CASGPLGPGSPLHF. V gene TRBV28 combines with J gene TRBJ1-6, with unresolved D. Germline V CDR1 and CDR2: MDHEN, SYDVKM. The length of the CDR3 is 14 residues. V lost 8 bases and J lost 10, with 18 bases in between. Based on the CDR3 plus reference TRBV28 and TRBJ1-6, the full variable domain is DVKVTQSSRYLVKRTGEKVFLECVQDMDHENMFWYRQDPGLGLRLIYFSYDVKMKEKGDIPEGYSVSREKKERFSLILESASTNQTSMYLCASGPLGPGSPLHFGNGTRLTVT.

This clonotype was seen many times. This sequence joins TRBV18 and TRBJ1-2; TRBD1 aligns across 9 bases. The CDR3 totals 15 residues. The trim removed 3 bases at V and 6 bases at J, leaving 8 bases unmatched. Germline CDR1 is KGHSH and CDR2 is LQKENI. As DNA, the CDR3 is TGTGCCAGCTCACCTACCGGGACAGGGCTTAATGGCTACACCTTC. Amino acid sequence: CASSPTGTGLNGYTF.

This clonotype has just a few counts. The DNA of the CDR3 is TGTGCCAGCACGAGAGGAGGGACAGGGGATGAGCAGTTCTTC. Its translation is CASTRGGTGDEQFF. This rearrangement joins TRBV19 to TRBJ2-1; 10 bases map to TRBD1. This CDR3 has 14 residues. Germline V gives CDR1 LNHDA, CDR2 SQIVND (reference sequence). Germline trimming cut 9 bases from V and 8 bases from J; bases unmatched to any gene: 10.

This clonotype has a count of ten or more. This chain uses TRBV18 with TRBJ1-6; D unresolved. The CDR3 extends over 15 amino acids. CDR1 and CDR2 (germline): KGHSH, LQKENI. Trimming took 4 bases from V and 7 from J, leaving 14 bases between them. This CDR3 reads CASSLGMRTNSPLHF. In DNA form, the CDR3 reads TGTGCCAGCTCACTCGGGATGAGAACGAATTCACCCCTCCACTTT. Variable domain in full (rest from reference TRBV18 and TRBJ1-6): NAGVMQNPRHLVRRRGQEARLRCSPMKGHSHVYWYRQLPEEGLKFMVYLQKENIIDESGMPKERFSAEFPKEGPSILRIQQVVRGDSAAYFCASSLGMRTNSPLHFGNGTRLTVT.

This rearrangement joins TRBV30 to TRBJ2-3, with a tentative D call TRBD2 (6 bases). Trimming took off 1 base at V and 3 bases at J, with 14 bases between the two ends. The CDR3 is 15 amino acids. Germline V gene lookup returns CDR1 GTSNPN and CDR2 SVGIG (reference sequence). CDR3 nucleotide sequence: TGTGCCTGGAGTGGCGGGGAGGCCGGGACAGATACGCAGTATTTT. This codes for CAWSGGEAGTDTQYF.

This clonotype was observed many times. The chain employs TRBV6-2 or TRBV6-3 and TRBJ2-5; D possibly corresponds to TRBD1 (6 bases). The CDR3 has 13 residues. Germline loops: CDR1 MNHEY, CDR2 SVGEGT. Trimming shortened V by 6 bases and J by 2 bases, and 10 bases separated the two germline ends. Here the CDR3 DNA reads TGTGCCAGCAGGGACAGCTCACAAGAGACCCAGTACTTC. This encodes CASRDSSQETQYF.

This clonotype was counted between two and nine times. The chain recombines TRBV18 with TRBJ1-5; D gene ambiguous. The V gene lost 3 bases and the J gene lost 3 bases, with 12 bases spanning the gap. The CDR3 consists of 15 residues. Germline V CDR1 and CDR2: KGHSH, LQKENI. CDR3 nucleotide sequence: TGTGCCAGCTCACCGGGTATAGGTGACAATCAGCCCCAGCATTTT. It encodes CASSPGIGDNQPQHF.

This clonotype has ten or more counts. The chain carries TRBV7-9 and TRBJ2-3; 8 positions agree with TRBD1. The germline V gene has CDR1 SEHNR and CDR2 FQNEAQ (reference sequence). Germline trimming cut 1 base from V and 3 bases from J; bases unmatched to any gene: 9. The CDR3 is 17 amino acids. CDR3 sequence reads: CASSLGGTGDRTDTQYF. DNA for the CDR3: TGTGCCAGCAGCTTAGGTGGAACAGGGGACAGGACAGATACGCAGTATTTT.

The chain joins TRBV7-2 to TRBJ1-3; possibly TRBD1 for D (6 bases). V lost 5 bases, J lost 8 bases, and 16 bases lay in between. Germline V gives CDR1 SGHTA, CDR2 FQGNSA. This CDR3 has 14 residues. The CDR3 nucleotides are TGTGCCAGCAGCCGATGGGCAGGGGTGGACACCATATATTTT. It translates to CASSRWAGVDTIYF.

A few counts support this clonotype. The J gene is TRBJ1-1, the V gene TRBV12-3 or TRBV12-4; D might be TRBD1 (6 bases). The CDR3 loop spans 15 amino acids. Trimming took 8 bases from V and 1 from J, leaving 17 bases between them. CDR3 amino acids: CASHPAGQPNTEAFF. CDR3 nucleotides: TGTGCCAGCCACCCCGCCGGACAGCCGAACACTGAAGCTTTCTTT.

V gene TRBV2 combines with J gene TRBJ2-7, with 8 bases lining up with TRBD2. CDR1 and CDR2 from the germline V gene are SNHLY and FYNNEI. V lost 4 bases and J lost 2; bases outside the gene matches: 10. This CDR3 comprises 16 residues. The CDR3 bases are TGTGCCAGCAGTGGGCCCGGGGGGGGTGGAACCTACGAGCAGTACTTC. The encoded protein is CASSGPGGGGTYEQYF.

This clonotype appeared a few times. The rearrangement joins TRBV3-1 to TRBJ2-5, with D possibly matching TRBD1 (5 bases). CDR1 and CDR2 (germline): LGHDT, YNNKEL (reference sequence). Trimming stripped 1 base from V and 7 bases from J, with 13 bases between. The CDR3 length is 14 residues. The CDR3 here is CASSQGRTMVTQYF. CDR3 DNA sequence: TGTGCCAGCAGCCAAGGGCGGACAATGGTGACCCAGTACTTC.

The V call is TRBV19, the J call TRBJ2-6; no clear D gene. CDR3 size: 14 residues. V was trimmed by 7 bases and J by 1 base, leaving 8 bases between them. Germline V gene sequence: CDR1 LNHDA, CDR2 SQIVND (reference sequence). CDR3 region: CASTEESGANVLTF. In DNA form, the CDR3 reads TGTGCCAGTACCGAGGAATCTGGGGCCAACGTCCTGACTTTC.

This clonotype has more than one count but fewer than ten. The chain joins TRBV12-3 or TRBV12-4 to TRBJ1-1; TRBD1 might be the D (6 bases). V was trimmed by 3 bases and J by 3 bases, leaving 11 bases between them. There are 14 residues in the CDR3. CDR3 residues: CASSFTGSHTEAFF. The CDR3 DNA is TGTGCCAGCAGTTTCACAGGGTCACACACTGAAGCTTTCTTT.

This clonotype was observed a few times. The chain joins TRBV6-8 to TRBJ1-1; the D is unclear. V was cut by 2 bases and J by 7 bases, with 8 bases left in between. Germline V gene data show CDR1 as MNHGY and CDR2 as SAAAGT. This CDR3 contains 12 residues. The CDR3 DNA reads TGTGCCAGCAGTTACATTTTTCGTGAAGCTTTCTTT. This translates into CASSYIFREAFF.

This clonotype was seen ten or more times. CDR3 in amino acids: CASSQGLQPSGANVLTF. CDR3 DNA sequence: TGCGCCAGCAGCCAAGGGCTGCAACCCTCTGGGGCCAACGTCCTGACTTTC. This chain joins TRBV4-3 and TRBJ2-6; D not resolved. Germline CDR1 reads LGHNA; CDR2 reads YSLEER. V shed 1 base and J shed 0 bases, with 10 bases lying between them. This CDR3 contains 17 residues.